The sequence of this T cell receptor beta chain was determined in a study of patients and donors after allogeneic stem cell transplantation. Using its own MiXCR run on the RT-PCR reads, TCRdb lists one record per CDR3 protein. The sample shows 160,000 or so distinct CDR3 sequences, about a quarter of them seen only once. This CDR3 comprises 14 residues. The germline V gene has CDR1 SQVTM and CDR2 ANQGSEA. V shed 3 bases and J 4 bases; nucleotides not matched to a gene: 4. This chain uses TRBV29-1 with TRBJ1-4; 8 positions match TRBD1. The sequence was obtained from a human donor who was either an allogeneic HSCT recipient or a stem cell or donor lymphocyte infusion donor (not recorded which). It is not recorded whose cells these are; they may come from a transplant donor. The sequencing sample was made of blood, either unsorted or a sorted T cell fraction (not recorded which). Written as DNA, the CDR3 is TGCAGCGTTGAGTCGACAGGGGATAATGAAAAACTGTTTTTT. Translating it yields CSVESTGDNEKLFF.